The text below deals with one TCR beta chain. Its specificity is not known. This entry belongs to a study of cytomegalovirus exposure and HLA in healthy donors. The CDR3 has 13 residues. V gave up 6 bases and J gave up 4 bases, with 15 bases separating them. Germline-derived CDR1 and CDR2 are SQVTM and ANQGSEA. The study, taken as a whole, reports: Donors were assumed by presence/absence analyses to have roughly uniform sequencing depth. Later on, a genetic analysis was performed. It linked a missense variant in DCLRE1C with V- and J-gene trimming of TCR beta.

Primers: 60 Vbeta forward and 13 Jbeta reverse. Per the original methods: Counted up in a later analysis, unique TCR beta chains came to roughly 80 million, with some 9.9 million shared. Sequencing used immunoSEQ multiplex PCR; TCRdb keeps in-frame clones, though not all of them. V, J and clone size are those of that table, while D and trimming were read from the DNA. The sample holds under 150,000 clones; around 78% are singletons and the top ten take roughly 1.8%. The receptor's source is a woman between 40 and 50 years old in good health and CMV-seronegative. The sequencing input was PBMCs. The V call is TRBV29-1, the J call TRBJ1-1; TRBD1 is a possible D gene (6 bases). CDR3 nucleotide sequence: TGCAGCGTGGGACATAAGTTGGGCACTGAAGCTTTCTTT. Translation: CSVGHKLGTEAFF.